This is a list of T cell receptor beta chains from one sample in a study of T cell responses to AZD1222 COVID-19 vaccine. The repertoire was sequenced with immunoSEQ multiplex PCR; TCRdb's copy has only in-frame clones and lacks some. The sample shows about 79,000 clones, 80% of them seen only once. This specimen was peripheral blood, taken on day 0 of AZD1222 vaccination. These receptors were collected from an adult in good health. Each CDR3 is given with its conserved first and last residue. The D gene is left open where the match is weak. Clone size is shown for a subset of rows, as once, few, many or a class of expanded clone.

D gene	clone size	J gene	V gene	CDR3 DNA	CDR3 protein
NA	once	TRBJ1-4	TRBV3-1/TRBV3-2	TGTGCCAGCAGCCTCCAGGGGTATTTGACTAATGAAAAACTGTTTTTT	CASSLQGYLTNEKLFF
NA	NA	TRBJ1-4	TRBV7-9	TGTGCCAGCAGCCAGGCGGGGCTCAATGAAAAACTGTTTTTT	CASSQAGLNEKLFF
TRBD2	NA	TRBJ2-5	TRBV5-6	TGTGCCAGCAGCTTTCCACACAGTGATACTAGCGGGGACCAAGAGACCCAGTACTTC	CASSFPHSDTSGDQETQYF
NA	NA	TRBJ2-2	TRBV6-1	TGTGCCAGCAGTGATCCACAAAAGACAACCTCTCTTGCCGGGGAGCTGTTTTTT	CASSDPQKTTSLAGELFF
NA	NA	TRBJ1-1	TRBV2	TGTGCCAGCCAAGGTACAGGCATGAACACTGAAGCTTTCTTT	CASQGTGMNTEAFF
TRBD2	NA	TRBJ2-1	TRBV11-3	TGTGCCAGCAGCTTAGTGGTGGGAGGGCCGGGTGAGCAGTTCTTC	CASSLVVGGPGEQFF
NA	NA	TRBJ1-6	TRBV24-1	TGTGCCAGCGCCCAGGGAGGGAACTATAATTCACCCCTCCACTTT	CASAQGGNYNSPLHF
NA	NA	TRBJ2-1	TRBV24-1	TGTGCCACCAGTGATTCGGGGAAACTGGGGACATCAAATGAGCAGTTCTTC	CATSDSGKLGTSNEQFF
TRBD1	NA	TRBJ2-5	TRBV6-6	TGTGCCAGCACCCCAAAGGACAGGAGACAAGAGACCCAGTACTTC	CASTPKDRRQETQYF
NA	NA	TRBJ1-1	TRBV6-1	TGTGCCAGCAGTGATAAGGGCAGCGGGGGCACTGAAGCTTTCTTT	CASSDKGSGGTEAFF
NA	NA	TRBJ1-1	TRBV7-2	TGTGCCAGCAGCCAACCCCGACAGTTTCGGGCAAACACTGAAGCTTTCTTT	CASSQPRQFRANTEAFF
TRBD1	NA	TRBJ1-1	TRBV3-1/TRBV3-2	TGTGCCAGCAGCCGAGGACAGGGGCAACGAGCTTTCTTT	CASSRGQGQRAFF
NA	NA	TRBJ1-4	TRBV7-9	TGTGCCAGCAGCTTGGATCCCGGTGGCGATGAAAAACTGTTTTTT	CASSLDPGGDEKLFF
TRBD1	NA	TRBJ2-3	TRBV5-4	TGTGCCAGCAGCTTGGTCGCAGGGGGCTTTACAGATACGCAGTATTTT	CASSLVAGGFTDTQYF
TRBD1	NA	TRBJ2-7	TRBV7-9	TGTGCCAGCAGCATCGGGACAGGGGGCACCTACGAGCAGTACTTC	CASSIGTGGTYEQYF
NA	once	TRBJ1-6	TRBV6-5	TGTGCCAGCCGGGACCAGATTAATTCACCCCTCCACTTT	CASRDQINSPLHF
TRBD1	NA	TRBJ2-5	TRBV30	TGTGCCTGGAGAACACAGGGGGTTATCGGTCAAGAGACCCAGTACTTC	CAWRTQGVIGQETQYF
NA	NA	TRBJ2-2	TRBV27	TGTGCCAGCAGACAACTACTCAACACCGGGGAGCTGTTTTTT	CASRQLLNTGELFF
TRBD1	NA	TRBJ1-6	TRBV5-4	TGTGCCAGCAGCTTGATACCGGGACAGGGCTCCTATAATTCACCCCTCCACTTT	CASSLIPGQGSYNSPLHF
NA	once	TRBJ2-1	TRBV20-1	TGCAGTGCTCAGACAGGTACTGAGCAGTTCTTC	CSAQTGTEQFF
NA	NA	TRBJ1-2	TRBV9	TGTGCCAGCACCTGGGCGGAGGGGGAGTATGGCTACACCTTC	CASTWAEGEYGYTF
NA	NA	TRBJ1-2	TRBV6-1	TGTGCCAGCAGTGAAGCGGGCAGTAACTATGGCTACACCTTC	CASSEAGSNYGYTF
TRBD2	NA	TRBJ2-3	TRBV15	TGTGCCACCAGCACTAGCGGGGGGCTCACAGATACGCAGTATTTT	CATSTSGGLTDTQYF
NA	NA	TRBJ1-5	TRBV24-1	TGTGCCACCAGTGAGGGCGGACCTAATCAGCCCCAGCATTTT	CATSEGGPNQPQHF
NA	few	TRBJ2-7	TRBV2	TGTGCCAGCAGCGGGGACCACCCCTACGAGCAGTACTTC	CASSGDHPYEQYF
NA	NA	TRBJ2-1	TRBV4-1	TGCGCCAGCAGCCACTACCTAAAGGACAATGAGCAGTTCTTC	CASSHYLKDNEQFF
NA	once	TRBJ1-2	TRBV28	TGTGCCAGCCGGGGCTCTCCGGTCAACTATGGCTACACCTTC	CASRGSPVNYGYTF
TRBD1	once	TRBJ2-3	TRBV6-1	TGTGCCAGCAGTGAATATTGGACAGGCGGGGATACGCAGTATTTT	CASSEYWTGGDTQYF
TRBD2	NA	TRBJ2-3	TRBV7-8	TGTGCCAGCAGCTCCCAGGGAGCGGGGGGGCCCGAAGATACGCAGTATTTT	CASSSQGAGGPEDTQYF
NA	NA	TRBJ1-2	TRBV5-5	TGTGCCAGCGCCCCGAACCCCGTCTCCTATGGCTACACCTTC	CASAPNPVSYGYTF
NA	NA	TRBJ2-2	TRBV19	TGTGTGTCGATAGCGAACACCGGGGAGCTGTTTTTT	CVSIANTGELFF
NA	NA	TRBJ2-3	TRBV9	TGTGCCAGCAGCGTAGGGTCGGAGGGTACGCAGTATTTT	CASSVGSEGTQYF
NA	NA	TRBJ2-3	TRBV5-4	TGTGCCAGCAGCTTGAGGCTAGCCTCAGATACGCAGTATTTT	CASSLRLASDTQYF
NA	few	TRBJ1-6	TRBV30	TGTGCCTGGAGACGACAGGAGAACAATTCACCCCTCCACTTT	CAWRRQENNSPLHF
NA	NA	TRBJ1-4	TRBV28	TGTGCCAGCAGTTTAGGGGGGTCTGTTAATGAAAAACTGTTTTTT	CASSLGGSVNEKLFF
NA	NA	TRBJ1-6	TRBV7-6	TGTGCCAGCAGCCGCACAGGGAACTCCTATAATTCACCCCTCCACTTT	CASSRTGNSYNSPLHF
TRBD2	NA	TRBJ2-7	TRBV18	TGTGCCAGCTCATCGGGACTAGCCTACGAGCAGTACTTC	CASSSGLAYEQYF
NA	NA	TRBJ2-2	TRBV9	TGTGCCAGCAGCCCCGGAGGGCGGGCGCTCACCGGGGAGCTGTTTTTT	CASSPGGRALTGELFF
NA	NA	TRBJ1-1	TRBV15	TGTGCCACCAGCAGAGATCGGGGAACTGAAGCTTTCTTT	CATSRDRGTEAFF
TRBD1	many	TRBJ2-7	TRBV28	TGTGCCAGCAGTTACATAGGGGACAGGGGATCCTACGAGCAGTACTTC	CASSYIGDRGSYEQYF
TRBD1	NA	TRBJ1-2	TRBV5-1	TGCGCCAGCAGCCCCGGGACAGCTTCCCTTAACTATGGCTACACCTTC	CASSPGTASLNYGYTF
NA	NA	TRBJ1-3	TRBV5-1	TGCGCCAGCAGCCCGTCAAGTGGACAGGGAAACACCATATATTTT	CASSPSSGQGNTIYF
TRBD1	NA	TRBJ2-7	TRBV19	TGTGCCAGTAGTGCGGGACAGGGGGTCTACGAGCAGTACTTC	CASSAGQGVYEQYF
NA	NA	TRBJ1-2	TRBV28	TGTGCCAGCACACCGCGGGGGGCGAGCGGCTACACCTTC	CASTPRGASGYTF